This T cell receptor beta chain was profiled in a study of follicular helper T cells after annual influenza vaccination. Whole-study context: Blood was drawn on days 0, 7 and 28 after vaccination.

The protocol was immunoSEQ multiplex PCR, while the TCRdb copy is restricted to in-frame clones and leaves out a portion. Of some 6,200 clones in the sample, roughly 84% were seen once. The time point: 2015-2016 season, 7 days after influenza vaccination. Excluded were substance abuse, HIV/AIDS, active cancer, immunomodulatory drugs and active illness. The CDR3 has 13 amino acids. With 8 bases clipped from V and 7 bases from J, the junction kept 7 bases outside the gene matches. CDR1 and CDR2 from the germline V gene are MDHEN and SYDVKM. The clonotype comes from an adult who received the influenza vaccine. V gene TRBV28 combines with J gene TRBJ2-1; 8 bases line up with TRBD1. The sample consisted of CXCR5- memory CD4+ T cells sorted from blood, taken 7 days after influenza vaccination. CDR3 bases: TGTGCCAGCGGGCAGGGGGCGCGAAATGAGCAGTTCTTC. Amino acid sequence: CASGQGARNEQFF.